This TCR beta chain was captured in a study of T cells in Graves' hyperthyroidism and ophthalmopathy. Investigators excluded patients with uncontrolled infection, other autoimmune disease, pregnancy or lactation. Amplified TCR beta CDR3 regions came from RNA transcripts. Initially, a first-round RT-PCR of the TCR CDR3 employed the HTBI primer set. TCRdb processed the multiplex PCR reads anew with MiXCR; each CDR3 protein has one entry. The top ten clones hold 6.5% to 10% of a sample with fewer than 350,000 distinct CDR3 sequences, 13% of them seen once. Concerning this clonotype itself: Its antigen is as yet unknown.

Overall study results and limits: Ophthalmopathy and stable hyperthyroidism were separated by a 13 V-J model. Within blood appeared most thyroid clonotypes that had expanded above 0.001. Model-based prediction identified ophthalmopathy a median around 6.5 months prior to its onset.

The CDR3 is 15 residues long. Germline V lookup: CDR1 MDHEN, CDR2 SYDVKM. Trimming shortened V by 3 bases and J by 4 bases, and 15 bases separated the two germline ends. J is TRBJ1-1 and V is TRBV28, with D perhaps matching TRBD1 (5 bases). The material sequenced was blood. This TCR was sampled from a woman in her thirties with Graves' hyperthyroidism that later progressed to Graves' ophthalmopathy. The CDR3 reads CASSLEGLTLTEAFF. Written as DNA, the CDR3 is TGTGCCAGCAGTTTGGAGGGACTGACCCTCACTGAAGCTTTCTTT. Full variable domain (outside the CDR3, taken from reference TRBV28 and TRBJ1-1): DVKVTQSSRYLVKRTGEKVFLECVQDMDHENMFWYRQDPGLGLRLIYFSYDVKMKEKGDIPEGYSVSREKKERFSLILESASTNQTSMYLCASSLEGLTLTEAFFGQGTRLTVV.